This T cell receptor (beta chain) stems from a study of cytomegalovirus exposure and HLA in healthy donors (dated by TCRdb to about 2017). In the study overall: In an earlier analysis of under 750 of the donors, around 300 Gb of sequence data and some 100 million unique TCR beta sequences from 150 million to 200 million T cells were reported. Among a few hundred genotyped donors of the cohort, an average of approximately 230,000 unique TCR beta nucleotide sequences were sequenced per donor, around 20% of them non-productive. In the later analysis, no new phenotypic data were used to find candidate immune exposures; instead, reliance was placed on TCR beta sequences and their occurrence across donors. To predict cytomegalovirus infection status, the study combined high-throughput TCR immunosequencing, statistical association of individual TCRs with disease status, and machine learning. An early release covering roughly 640 HLA-typed donors comprised about 310 gigabases of sequencing data and tens of millions of unique TCR sequences. All discovery cohort repertoires had been generated on a single sequencing platform. Donor age, sex, ethnicity and CMV serostatus were compiled together with the repertoire data. In an earlier analysis of several hundred of the donors, high-throughput TCR beta sequencing was used to judge whether each TCR beta V gene segment behaved as functional or pseudogenic. A later analysis re-examined previously published TCR beta repertoires from just over 650 donors and added high-resolution HLA genotyping to investigate patterns of TCR occurrence. Of the approximately 400 genotyped donors, about 80% fell in the genetic ancestry cluster associated with self-reported Caucasian donors. About five DR-DQ haplotypes were handled as single units for association and clustering because linkage in the cohort was strong. The aim of the study was to test whether cataloging public T cell receptors could identify signatures of past pathogen exposure. Genome-wide SNP genotypes for about three fifths of the roughly 700 donors were used in a later genetic analysis, which treated that subset as a discovery cohort. Typing coverage varied by locus: roughly 629-630 donors for A, B, C, DRB1 and DQB1; 522 for DQA1; 600 to 610 for DPA1; about 450 for DPB1. Besides the first cohort of around 700 subjects, a separate validation cohort made up of 120 different subjects was used. The study used immunosequencing to profile the T cell repertoires of some 600 subjects and linked those repertoires to cytomegalovirus serostatus. Class I and class II HLA loci were covered by the typing at four-digit resolution.

Preparation of the library involved the immunoSEQ multiplex PCR assay. The multiplex PCR relied on a mix of 60 forward primers for TCR Vbeta segments and 13 reverse primers for TCR Jbeta segments. A multiplex PCR assay on genomic DNA amplified the CDR3 region of rearranged TCR beta genes. On the Illumina HiSeq System, the amplified TCR beta libraries were sequenced as 87-base-pair reads. Under the source paper's analysis protocol: A later analysis tallied roughly 76 million unique TCR beta chains across the 660 or so repertoires, and roughly 11 million of those chains were shared by two or more donors. Raw reads were error-corrected and collapsed into unique sequences by a nearest-neighbor algorithm in which closely related sequences were merged to remove PCR and sequencing errors. To assign V, D and J gene segments, CDR3 sequences were aligned to IMGT reference sequences. For a sequence to be retained, a match of at least six nucleotides was required to both a V gene segment and a J gene segment. Rearrangements were classified as productive when the CDR3 lacked stop codons and remained in frame with V and J, and all other rearrangements were classified as non-productive. CDR3 was defined by IMGT convention, running from the second conserved V-encoded cysteine to the conserved J-encoded phenylalanine. Sequences without an unambiguous match to a single V gene segment were excluded from the earlier analysis of over 500 of the donors. An earlier analysis of approximately 590 of the donors classified V segments as functional when productive rearrangements were above 56.7% and as segregating when the standard deviation between donors was above 5%. To diagnose cytomegalovirus status from the catalog of TCR beta chain sequences, a statistical classification framework was built. In a later analysis, TCR nucleotide sequences were compared against IMGT/GENE-DB human TR gene sequences so that V and J genes could be assigned. The TCRdist pipeline was used in a later analysis to assign CDR3 sequences and most-parsimonious VDJ recombination scenarios. In a later analysis, each TCR beta chain was defined by its CDR3 amino acid sequence together with its V-gene family, and reads lacking a unique V-gene family were excluded. As a way to deal with suspected cross-contamination and a sequencing artifact, a later analysis dropped 500 to 700 nucleotide sequences that were highly shared and had low generation probability. For each public chain, a later analysis derived a clonal expansion index from normalized ranks of inferred template counts within each repertoire. Generation probabilities in a later analysis came from a VDJ recombination model fitted to out-of-frame rearrangements, and those results were checked against IGoR. Hypergeometric tests were used in a later analysis to score TCR-TCR, TCR-HLA and TCR-CMV co-occurrence, with a repertoire-size bias correction applied to the TCR pairs. To estimate false discovery rates, a later analysis permuted the HLA or CMV assignments 20 times. In a later analysis, co-occurring TCRs were grouped using DBSCAN, and TCRdist sequence similarity was added for clustering within HLA-allele-positive subsets. For co-occurrence clustering, repertoires with fewer than 30,000 or more than 120,000 public chains were excluded, along with five or six repertoires with anomalous nucleotide sharing. Held by TCRdb, this immuneACCESS table contains in-frame sequences only and omits some clones. Under half of the omission traces to an unresolved V gene where checked; the cause of the rest is unknown. V and J calls and clone size are as listed in that table; D and trimming were resolved from the DNA. This sample gives over 80,000 clones in total; about two thirds of them show up just once. Roughly 5.5% of the sample lies in the top ten.

General findings and caveats noted by the study authors: The classifier was reported to diagnose cytomegalovirus status with high specificity and sensitivity in both the original and validation cohorts. A total of fewer than 200 TCR beta chains were listed by the study as associated with cytomegalovirus. According to a later analysis, most CMV-associated TCR beta chains appeared to be HLA-restricted, and the HLA associations seemed to be driven largely by CMV exposure. V-gene and J-gene trimming of TCR beta chains was associated with a missense DCLRE1C variant in a later genetic analysis, and the association was replicated in an independent cohort. In an earlier analysis of some 540 of the donors, most TCR beta V segments appeared in productive rearrangements about 87% or about 30% of the time, broadly matching IMGT annotations. A later analysis associated 15,000 to 20,000 TCR beta sequences with specific HLA alleles at a false discovery rate of 0.05. The only immune exposure information available for the cohort was CMV serostatus. In a later genetic analysis, fewer N-insertions in productive TCRs were reported among donors in an Asian-associated ancestry cluster than the approximately 670-donor mean. The authors suggested that the approach could potentially be generalized to other disease states and immunological phenotypes. The earlier analysis of 450 to 700 of the donors excluded 15 to 20 rarely observed V segments, including chromosome 9 orphons, because counts were too low. In a later analysis, TCR association rates were found to vary across HLA loci, with the most associated TCRs seen for DRB1 alleles and the fewest for HLA-C alleles. The cohort was sequenced for TCR beta chains only, and without alpha or paired-chain data the features that could be detected were limited. Some IMGT-functional V segments, including TRBV6-2 and TRBV6-3, could not be told apart with the 87-base-pair reads, so those segments were excluded. In a later analysis, several top co-occurrence clusters were reported to appear linked to parvovirus B19, influenza, CMV and Epstein-Barr virus. Correlated functional status among segregating V segments might be attributable to linkage disequilibrium, but an unknown experimental factor could not be ruled out. Because HLA typing was unavailable for some donors at each locus, only the typed subset was used in association tests. In vitro tests confirmed that a few of the cytomegalovirus-associated TCR beta chains recognize cytomegalovirus antigens. A further reported finding was that TCR beta sequences accurately predicted the HLA-A and HLA-B alleles for most subjects in the first cohort. Sequencing depth was assumed to be roughly uniform across donors in the presence/absence analyses, though that assumption may not hold. When HLA alleles, especially DR and DQ, strongly co-occurred, TCR associations were difficult to assign to individual alleles. In a later analysis, HLA-associated TCR beta chains were found to be more clonally expanded and to have lower generation probabilities than equally common non-associated chains. A cluster of highly shared sequence variants was judged likely to represent a technical artifact of the sequencing pipeline. Most TCR sequences were observed very rarely across donors, whereas some public TCRs were present in many individuals.

The cohort consisted of approximately 690 healthy bone marrow donors. Cohort members were all nominally healthy when sampled, although unrecorded immune exposures were likely present. The donor tested CMV seropositive and was one of the 289 seropositive cohort members. Every donor gave a peripheral blood sample, and the peripheral blood mononuclear cells from that sample were used for TCR beta sequencing. The Qiagen DNeasy Blood Extraction Kit was used to extract genomic DNA from the blood cell samples. The CDR3, from cysteine to phenylalanine, totals 15 residues. Here the CDR3 DNA is all that survives: 45 bases in frame from base 1. V is cut by 3 bases and J by 1 base, and the space between the germline ends is 7 bases. From the germline V gene, CDR1 is KGHSH and CDR2 is LQKENI. With regard to this clone: Its cognate antigen has yet to be identified. Base qualities were left out, and no much larger clone turns up one base away.

The rearrangement joined TRBV18 to TRBJ2-6; no confident D gene assignment can be made. The sequence was collected from a boy aged 5-17 years in good health and CMV-seropositive. Input material: PBMCs. The DNA is TGTGCCAGCTCACCGAGAATTTCTGGGGCCAACGTCCTGACTTTC. Its coded protein is CASSPRISGANVLTF.